These T cell receptor beta chains were read from a single sample in a study of T cell responses to AZD1222 COVID-19 vaccine. The method was immunoSEQ multiplex PCR; TCRdb's version includes in-frame clones alone and lacks a portion of them. Seen here are over 150,000 clones, about 90% observed once, and the top ten hold roughly 4.4%. The input for sequencing was peripheral blood, taken on day 0 of MenACWY control vaccination. Receptor source: an adult in good health. CDR3s include the opening cysteine and the closing phenylalanine or tryptophan. The D gene is left open where the match is weak. Clone size is shown for a subset of rows, as once, few, many or a class of expanded clone.

length,D,V,J,size,CDR3,DNA
10,NA,TRBV30,TRBJ2-7,NA,CAWSVTEQYF,TGTGCCTGGAGTGTAACCGAGCAGTACTTC
14,NA,TRBV5-6,TRBJ1-5,NA,CASSYRGRNQPQHF,TGTGCCAGCAGCTACCGGGGCCGGAATCAGCCCCAGCATTTT
12,TRBD1,TRBV2,TRBJ1-6,NA,CATNRGNSPLHF,TGTGCCACCAACAGGGGTAATTCACCCCTCCACTTT
12,NA,TRBV2,TRBJ1-5,NA,CASSANVQPQHF,TGTGCCAGCAGTGCGAACGTTCAGCCCCAGCATTTT
18,TRBD2,TRBV11-3,TRBJ2-1,once,CASSLDLWGAGGSNEQFF,TGTGCCAGCAGCTTAGATCTATGGGGAGCGGGAGGCTCGAATGAGCAGTTCTTC
12,NA,TRBV5-1,TRBJ1-6,NA,CASSSDGTLFHF,TGCGCCAGCAGCTCGGACGGGACGTTGTTTCACTTT
17,NA,TRBV9,TRBJ1-4,NA,CASSGFRIEGFGEKLFF,TGTGCCAGCAGCGGCTTCCGGATAGAGGGGTTTGGTGAAAAACTGTTTTTT
17,TRBD2,TRBV6-2/TRBV6-3,TRBJ2-1,NA,CASSYSPAGVSYNEQFF,TGTGCCAGCAGTTACTCCCCAGCGGGAGTCAGTTACAATGAGCAGTTCTTC
16,NA,TRBV19,TRBJ1-5,NA,CASSIVGAAGNQPQHF,TGTGCCAGTAGTATAGTGGGGGCTGCTGGCAATCAGCCCCAGCATTTT
14,TRBD1,TRBV5-8,TRBJ1-4,NA,CASSYGDRDEKLFF,TGTGCCAGCAGCTACGGGGACAGGGATGAAAAACTGTTTTTT
18,TRBD1,TRBV19,TRBJ1-4,NA,CASTRFGTKGTGGRKLFF,TGTGCCAGTACCCGATTTGGTACAAAAGGGACAGGGGGACGAAAACTGTTTTTT
13,NA,TRBV7-9,TRBJ1-1,NA,CASSPRRQSEAFF,TGTGCCAGCAGCCCGAGGCGGCAATCTGAAGCTTTCTTT
14,NA,TRBV18,TRBJ1-3,NA,CASSRAGSGNTIYF,TGTGCCAGCTCACGGGCGGGCTCTGGAAACACCATATATTTT
14,TRBD2,TRBV2,TRBJ2-3,NA,CASKREGVTDTQYF,TGTGCCAGCAAGAGGGAGGGAGTCACAGATACGCAGTATTTT
13,NA,TRBV27,TRBJ1-2,NA,CASRGHSNYGYTF,TGTGCCAGCAGGGGACACTCTAACTATGGCTACACCTTC
16,TRBD2,TRBV5-1,TRBJ2-7,once,CASSRTSGFSSYEQYF,TGCGCCAGCAGCCGGACTAGCGGGTTTAGCTCCTACGAGCAGTACTTC
16,TRBD2,TRBV6-5,TRBJ2-1,NA,CASSYVTSGRYNEQFF,TGTGCCAGCAGTTACGTGACTAGCGGACGCTACAATGAGCAGTTCTTC
16,NA,TRBV29-1,TRBJ2-3,once,CSVHLLGRGYTDTQYF,TGCAGCGTCCACCTCCTTGGGCGGGGATACACAGATACGCAGTATTTT
15,TRBD1,TRBV5-1,TRBJ1-1,NA,CASVRETGSNTEAFF,TGCGCCAGCGTTAGAGAGACAGGGTCCAACACTGAAGCTTTCTTT
15,NA,TRBV28,TRBJ1-4,NA,CASSLPQESNEKLFF,TGTGCCAGCAGTTTGCCGCAGGAGTCTAATGAAAAACTGTTTTTT
14,NA,TRBV9,TRBJ2-5,once,CASSVRQAGETQYF,TGTGCCAGCAGCGTAAGACAGGCGGGGGAGACCCAGTACTTC
13,NA,TRBV29-1,TRBJ2-7,NA,CSVRSVLSYEQYF,TGCAGCGTTCGATCAGTATTATCCTACGAGCAGTACTTC
17,NA,TRBV9,TRBJ2-1,NA,CASSPTGRDRSYNEQFF,TGTGCCAGCAGTCCAACAGGTAGGGATCGCTCCTACAATGAGCAGTTCTTC
15,NA,TRBV11-3,TRBJ2-1,NA,CASSLEVGPYNEQFF,TGTGCCAGCAGCTTAGAAGTGGGCCCCTACAATGAGCAGTTCTTC
15,NA,TRBV7-2,TRBJ2-2,NA,CASSFNSPNTGELFF,TGTGCCAGCAGCTTTAACAGTCCGAACACCGGGGAGCTGTTTTTT
15,NA,TRBV19,TRBJ2-7,NA,CASSTTPVSAYEQYF,TGTGCCAGTAGTACTACACCCGTTTCCGCCTACGAGCAGTACTTC
18,NA,TRBV21-1,TRBJ1-2,NA,CASSFRLGNTNSNYGYTF,TGTGCCAGCAGCTTCCGACTCGGGAATACTAATAGTAACTATGGCTACACCTTC
18,TRBD1,TRBV7-9,TRBJ1-5,NA,CASSLWTGTGYSNQPQHF,TGTGCCAGCAGCTTATGGACCGGGACAGGGTATAGCAATCAGCCCCAGCATTTT
16,TRBD1,TRBV5-1,TRBJ1-2,NA,CASSLGTGVGNYGYTF,TGCGCCAGCAGCTTGGGGACAGGGGTCGGAAACTATGGCTACACCTTC
16,NA,TRBV7-8,TRBJ2-2,once,CASSRSRRKTTGELFF,TGTGCCAGCAGCCGCAGCAGACGGAAGACCACCGGGGAGCTGTTTTTT
14,NA,TRBV2,TRBJ1-1,NA,CASRSDSQNTEAFF,TGTGCCAGCAGATCGGACAGCCAGAACACTGAAGCTTTCTTT
14,NA,TRBV24-1,TRBJ1-2,NA,CATSEGVASRGYTF,TGTGCCACCAGTGAAGGGGTAGCGAGTCGGGGCTACACCTTC
16,TRBD2,TRBV11-3,TRBJ2-3,once,CASTSAGQRETDTQYF,TGTGCCAGCACCTCCGCCGGCCAGCGGGAGACAGATACGCAGTATTTT
14,NA,TRBV6-2/TRBV6-3,TRBJ2-5,NA,CASSWGLRQETQYF,TGTGCCAGCAGTTGGGGACTGAGACAAGAGACCCAGTACTTC
16,TRBD2,TRBV7-2,TRBJ2-7,NA,CASSLPGTSGSYEQYF,TGTGCCAGCAGCTTACCCGGGACTAGCGGCTCCTACGAGCAGTACTTC
13,NA,TRBV12-3/TRBV12-4,TRBJ2-2,NA,CASRNDRTGELFF,TGTGCCAGCAGGAACGACAGAACCGGGGAGCTGTTTTTT
16,TRBD1,TRBV3-1/TRBV3-2,TRBJ1-2,NA,CASSQGDRDNYGGYTF,TGTGCCAGCAGCCAAGGGGACAGGGATAACTATGGTGGCTACACCTTC
15,NA,TRBV18,TRBJ1-3,NA,CASSPPSGAGNTIYF,TGTGCCAGCTCACCACCGTCAGGGGCTGGAAACACCATATATTTT
14,NA,TRBV28,TRBJ2-7,NA,CASSLPSAAYEQYF,TGTGCCAGCAGTTTACCCTCTGCCGCCTACGAGCAGTACTTC
14,TRBD2,TRBV7-7,TRBJ2-1,NA,CASSLSGTSNEQFF,TGTGCTAGCAGCTTATCCGGGACTAGCAATGAGCAGTTCTTC
15,NA,TRBV29-1,TRBJ2-6,NA,CSVGFGRSGANVLTF,TGCAGCGTTGGGTTCGGCCGCTCTGGGGCCAACGTCCTGACTTTC
17,TRBD2,TRBV30,TRBJ2-1,NA,CAWSVPLAGEVYNEQFF,TGTGCCTGGAGTGTACCACTAGCGGGAGAGGTTTACAATGAGCAGTTCTTC
15,NA,TRBV5-5,TRBJ1-3,NA,CASSLLSSAGNTIYF,TGTGCCAGCAGCTTGCTGAGTTCCGCTGGAAACACCATATATTTT
16,TRBD1,TRBV5-1,TRBJ2-1,once,CASSRGPTGAYNEQFF,TGCGCCAGCAGCAGGGGCCCGACAGGGGCGTACAATGAGCAGTTCTTC
16,NA,TRBV28,TRBJ2-7,NA,CASSPAGLRSSYEQYF,TGTGCCAGCAGTCCGGCGGGACTGAGAAGCTCCTACGAGCAGTACTTC
16,TRBD2,TRBV5-1,TRBJ2-7,NA,CASSPGGTSGNYEQYF,TGCGCCAGCAGCCCGGGCGGGACTAGCGGGAATTACGAGCAGTACTTC
13,TRBD1,TRBV29-1,TRBJ2-7,NA,CSVGGTGLYEQYF,TGCAGCGTTGGTGGGACAGGGTTATACGAGCAGTACTTC
16,NA,TRBV21-1,TRBJ1-1,NA,CASSDHPGHLNTEAFF,TGTGCCAGCAGCGACCACCCGGGACACTTGAACACTGAAGCTTTCTTT
13,NA,TRBV5-4,TRBJ2-1,few,CASSAEVNNEQFF,TGTGCCAGCAGCGCCGAAGTGAACAATGAGCAGTTCTTC
14,TRBD2,TRBV27,TRBJ2-7,NA,CASSPRAGASEQYF,TGTGCCAGCAGTCCTCGAGCGGGAGCAAGCGAGCAGTACTTC
13,TRBD1,TRBV2,TRBJ1-2,NA,CASGDRGDYGYTF,TGTGCCAGCGGCGACAGGGGCGACTATGGCTACACCTTC
17,TRBD2,TRBV3-1/TRBV3-2,TRBJ2-1,NA,CASSPGTSGNRRNEQFF,TGTGCCAGCAGCCCAGGGACTAGCGGGAACCGGAGGAATGAGCAGTTCTTC
15,TRBD1,TRBV15,TRBJ2-5,NA,CATSIQGAAYETQYF,TGTGCCACCAGCATACAGGGGGCAGCATATGAGACCCAGTACTTC
13,NA,TRBV3-1/TRBV3-2,TRBJ2-5,NA,CASSQDSNAGTYF,TGTGCCAGCAGCCAAGATTCTAATGCGGGCACGTACTTC